The 23 T cell receptor beta chains presented below share a single source sample, sequenced in a study of technical replicates of blood from several donors. Sequenced by immunoSEQ multiplex PCR; TCRdb stores in-frame clones only, minus some. The data contain about 72,000 clones, approximately 92% of them singletons. Sequenced material: T cells isolated from PBMCs. These receptor sequences come from a human donor in good health.

The rearrangement uses TRBV27 and TRBJ2-7; D call uncertain. The CDR3 runs to 15 residues. Germline CDR1 is MNHEY and CDR2 is SMNVEV (reference sequence). V lost 5 bases and J lost 0, with 14 bases in between. The CDR3 region is CASSESGPYSYEQYF. CDR3 DNA: TGTGCCAGCAGTGAGTCAGGTCCATACTCCTACGAGCAGTACTTC.

Comments on this clone: The sample holds other DNA sequences that translate to the same CDR3. The chain links TRBV19 to TRBJ2-7; 9 bases are shared with TRBD1. The CDR3 has 15 residues. Germline trimming cut 1 base from V and 3 bases from J; bases unmatched to any gene: 4. Germline assignment: CDR1 LNHDA and CDR2 SQIVND (reference sequence). This chain's CDR3 is CASSIGTGGGYEQYF. As DNA, the CDR3 is TGTGCCAGTAGTATAGGAACAGGGGGCGGCTACGAGCAGTACTTC.

V gene TRBV27 combines with J gene TRBJ2-5, with D possibly matching TRBD2 (7 bases). The CDR3 is 15 residues long. V was shortened by 7 bases and J by 4 bases, with 19 bases between the two germline ends. Germline V CDR1 and CDR2: MNHEY, SMNVEV (reference sequence). The CDR3 nucleotides are TGTGCCAGCACCCCTTTTTCGGGGGGCCGAGAGACCCAGTACTTC. Encoded protein: CASTPFSGGRETQYF.

The rearrangement links TRBV19 to TRBJ2-1; 8 bases match TRBD1. The CDR3 sequence is 20 residues long. CDR1 is LNHDA and CDR2 is SQIVND in the germline V gene (reference sequence). V shed 3 bases, J shed 1 base, and the junction held 17 bases outside the gene matches. Here the CDR3 DNA reads TGTGCCAGTAGTATCCCTCCGGGACAGGAAATCGCTCCTTCCTACAATGAGCAGTTCTTC. Translation: CASSIPPGQEIAPSYNEQFF. Filled out from reference TRBV19 and TRBJ2-1, the complete variable domain reads DGGITQSPKYLFRKEGQNVTLSCEQNLNHDAMYWYRQDPGQGLRLIYYSQIVNDFQKGDIAEGYSVSREKKESFPLTVTSAQKNPTAFYLCASSIPPGQEIAPSYNEQFFGPGTRLTVL.

The rearrangement links TRBV21-1 to TRBJ1-5. TRBV21-1 is a known pseudogene. The CDR3 is 14 amino acids. This chain's CDR3 is CASSMPNLDQPQHF. The CDR3 DNA reads as TGTGCCAGCAGCATGCCCAATTTAGATCAGCCCCAGCATTTT.

In its sample, this clone was seen once. V and J are TRBV5-6 and TRBJ1-2; D not certain. The CDR3 length is 15 residues. Trimming took off 0 bases at V and 9 bases at J, with 18 bases between the two ends. Germline CDR1 and CDR2: SGHDT and YYEEEE. CDR3 region: CASSLVQDLGWRYTF. In DNA, the CDR3 is TGTGCCAGCAGCTTGGTTCAGGATCTGGGCTGGCGCTACACCTTC.

The genes are TRBV28 and TRBJ2-1; possibly TRBD2 for D (5 bases). Germline V gives CDR1 MDHEN, CDR2 SYDVKM. V dropped 3 bases and J dropped 4 bases, with 13 bases sitting between them. This CDR3 region has 15 residues. The CDR3 protein is CASSLRRWRYNEQFF. The CDR3 coding sequence is TGTGCCAGCAGTTTGCGGCGCTGGAGGTACAATGAGCAGTTCTTC.

The chain has TRBV19 and TRBJ2-3, with 10 bases fitting TRBD1. Trimming cost V 4 bases and J 2 bases; bases outside gene matches: 3. From germline, CDR1 is LNHDA and CDR2 SQIVND (reference sequence). This CDR3 has 15 amino acids. The CDR3, as DNA: TGTGCCAGTAGTAGGGGACAGGGGTACACAGATACGCAGTATTTT. Its protein product is CASSRGQGYTDTQYF.

The chain links TRBV11-2 to TRBJ2-7; possible D gene TRBD1, 7 bases. V was trimmed by 6 bases and J by 6 bases, leaving 18 bases between them. The length of the CDR3 is 14 residues. Germline lookup yields CDR1 SGHAT and CDR2 FQNNGV. CDR3 coding DNA: TGTGCCAGCAGTTTAAGCCCAGGGGGGCGCGAGCAGTACTTC. Its translation is CASSLSPGGREQYF. The full variable domain, completed using reference TRBV11-2 and TRBJ2-7, is EAGVAQSPRYKIIEKRQSVAFWCNPISGHATLYWYQQILGQGPKLLIQFQNNGVVDDSQLPKDRFSAERLKGVDSTLKIQPAKLEDSAVYLCASSLSPGGREQYFGPGTRLTVT.

The CDR3 region is CASSLPGNGAGTEAFF. CDR3 DNA sequence: TGCGCCAGCAGCCTCCCTGGCAACGGTGCGGGCACTGAAGCTTTCTTT. The rearrangement uses TRBV5-1 and TRBJ1-1; D call uncertain. The CDR3 extends over 16 amino acids. V was clipped by 4 bases and J by 4 bases, with 20 bases between them. From germline, CDR1 is SGHRS and CDR2 YFSETQ.

This sequence joins TRBV7-2 and TRBJ1-2; no reliable D call. The germline gives CDR1 SGHTA, CDR2 FQGNSA. V was cut by 4 bases and J by 4 bases, with 16 bases left in between. This CDR3 comprises 15 residues. In DNA form, the CDR3 reads TGTGCCAGCAGCTACTCTCCGGGTGGCCCCTATGGCTACACCTTC. Residues: CASSYSPGGPYGYTF.

J is TRBJ1-1 and V is TRBV13; D is unresolved. The CDR3 is 13 residues long. V was trimmed by 1 base and J by 4 bases, leaving 7 bases between them. Germline CDR1 is PRHDT and CDR2 is FYEKMQ (reference sequence). The CDR3 region is CASSLVTSTEAFF. In DNA, the CDR3 is TGTGCCAGCAGCTTAGTGACTTCCACTGAAGCTTTCTTT.

This clone was counted a single time. The chain carries TRBV27 and TRBJ2-2; no reliable D call. The V end was cut by 6 bases, the J end by 0 bases, with 8 bases between. This CDR3 has 14 residues. CDR1 and CDR2 (germline): MNHEY, SMNVEV (reference sequence). The CDR3 region has the DNA TGTGCCAGCAGGAGGATCGCGAACACCGGGGAGCTGTTTTTT. Encoded protein: CASRRIANTGELFF.

The CDR3 sequence is CALTPGTGANVLTF. In DNA form, the CDR3 reads TGTGCCCTCACCCCGGGAACTGGGGCCAACGTCCTGACTTTC. The chain links TRBV6-1 to TRBJ2-6, with a possible D match to TRBD2 (5 bases). Germline V CDR1 and CDR2: MNHNS, SASEGT. The V end was cut by 11 bases, the J end by 2 bases, with 13 bases between. The CDR3 has 14 amino acids.

This clone was counted once. V usage is TRBV9 and J usage is TRBJ2-3; tentative D call: TRBD2 (5 bases). Germline V gene sequence: CDR1 SGDLS, CDR2 YYNGEE. V lost 4 bases and J 2 bases, leaving 17 bases between the germline ends. This CDR3 has 16 amino acids. CDR3 nucleotides: TGTGCCAGCAGCCTCCCCGAGGGCTCTTCCACAGATACGCAGTATTTT. Amino acids: CASSLPEGSSTDTQYF.

The genes are TRBV7-3 and TRBJ1-2; 7 bases agree with TRBD1. CDR1 is SGHTA and CDR2 is FQGTGA in the germline V gene. V lost 0 bases, J lost 8 bases, and 3 bases stayed unmatched. The CDR3 runs to 13 residues. The CDR3 loop reads CASSLTGQTGYTF. The CDR3, as DNA: TGTGCCAGCAGCTTAACGGGACAGACGGGCTACACCTTC.

The CDR3, as DNA: TGTGCCATCCCGGGACTGGCTAGCTCTGGGGCCAACGTCCTGACTTTC. This translates into CAIPGLASSGANVLTF. The rearrangement links TRBV10-3 to TRBJ2-6; maybe TRBD2 (6 bases). Trimming pared 8 bases from V and 0 bases from J, leaving 14 bases between. Germline values: CDR1 ENHRY, CDR2 SYGVKD. This CDR3 spans 16 amino acids.

CDR3 sequence reads: CASSSYRGEGNQPQHF. The DNA for the CDR3 is TGTGCCAGCAGTTCCTACAGGGGAGAGGGCAATCAGCCCCAGCATTTT. The chain carries TRBV27 and TRBJ1-5, with 7 bases fitting TRBD1. The CDR3 has 16 amino acids. The J segment lost 2 bases and the V segment lost 4 bases, leaving 8 bases of the junction unmatched. Germline CDR1 MNHEY, CDR2 SMNVEV (reference sequence).

This chain connects TRBV7-9 to TRBJ2-7, with D tentatively TRBD1 (5 bases). The CDR3 covers 13 residues. The germline CDR1 and CDR2 sequences are SEHNR and FQNEAQ (reference sequence). Deletions cut 5 bases from V and 2 bases from J, with 10 bases between. CDR3 nucleotide sequence: TGTGCCAGCAGCCTTAGACAGACCTACGAGCAGTACTTC. It is translated as CASSLRQTYEQYF.

This chain joins TRBV5-6 and TRBJ1-5; D call uncertain. Germline V lookup: CDR1 SGHDT, CDR2 YYEEEE. Trimming removed 0 bases from V and 0 bases from J, with 7 bases in between. The CDR3 extends over 15 amino acids. CDR3 nucleotide sequence: TGTGCCAGCAGCTTGGCTGACTATAGCAATCAGCCCCAGCATTTT. It translates to CASSLADYSNQPQHF.

The chain carries TRBV6-1 and TRBJ2-1; D ambiguous. V was trimmed by 1 base and J by 6 bases, leaving 13 bases between them. The CDR3 is made up of 15 amino acids. Germline values: CDR1 MNHNS, CDR2 SASEGT. CDR3 in amino acids: CASSEDSEVGNEQFF. CDR3 bases: TGTGCCAGCAGTGAAGACAGTGAAGTAGGCAATGAGCAGTTCTTC.

This clone is medium-sized. This chain connects TRBV20-1 to TRBJ2-2; no clear D. Deletions cut 6 bases from V and 2 bases from J, with 4 bases between. CDR3 length equals 11 residues. Germline V gene lookup returns CDR1 DFQATT and CDR2 SNEGSKA (reference sequence). CDR3 sequence reads: CSATNTGELFF. The CDR3 nucleotides are TGCAGTGCCACTAACACCGGGGAGCTGTTTTTT.

The chain links TRBV6-6 to TRBJ1-1, with 9 bases identical to TRBD1. The CDR3 is 16 amino acids. With V trimmed by 4 bases and J by 4 bases, 10 bases remained unmatched. CDR1 and CDR2 (germline): MNHNY, SVGAGI (reference sequence). CDR3 DNA: TGTGCCAGCAGTTCAACCTCCCTGACAGGGGGCACTGAAGCTTTCTTT. The encoded protein is CASSSTSLTGGTEAFF.